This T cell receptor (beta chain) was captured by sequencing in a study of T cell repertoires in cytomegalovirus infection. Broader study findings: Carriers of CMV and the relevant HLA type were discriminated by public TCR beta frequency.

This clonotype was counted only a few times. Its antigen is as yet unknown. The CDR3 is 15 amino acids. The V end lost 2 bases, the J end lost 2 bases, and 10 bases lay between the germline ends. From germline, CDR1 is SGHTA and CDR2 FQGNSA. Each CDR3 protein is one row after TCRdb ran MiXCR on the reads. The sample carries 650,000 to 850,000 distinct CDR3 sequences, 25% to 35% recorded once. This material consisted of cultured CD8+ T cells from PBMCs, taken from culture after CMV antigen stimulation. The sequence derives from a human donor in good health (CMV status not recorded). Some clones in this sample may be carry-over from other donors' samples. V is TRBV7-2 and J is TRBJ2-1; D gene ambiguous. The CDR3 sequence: CASSLNDGPYNEQFF. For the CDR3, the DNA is TGTGCCAGCAGCTTAAATGACGGTCCCTACAATGAGCAGTTCTTC.